The clone carrying this TCR beta chain was recorded once. Per the original methods: How many nucleated cells were present was estimated from reference gene primer amplification. The protocol was immunoSEQ multiplex PCR, while the TCRdb copy is restricted to in-frame clones and leaves out a portion. The V and J calls and clone size were taken over from that table, and D and trimming were inferred from the DNA. Among around 140,000 clones listed, 85% to 90% were seen once. Per the germline V gene, CDR1 is MNHNY and CDR2 is SVGAGI (reference sequence). The junction had 5 bases not matched to a gene; V was cut back by 6 bases and J by 2 bases. The CDR3 is made up of 14 amino acids. The data are from a study of blood T cell repertoires in COVID-19. The overall study: Whether acute or convalescent, the COVID-19 samples came from the United States, Italy and Spain. T cells, B-cell-depleted T cells, or PBMCs supplied cDNA or gDNA.

Source material: peripheral blood. V gene TRBV6-6 combines with J gene TRBJ2-3, with 7 bases that match TRBD2. This sequence was found in a man between 65 and 85 years old with active COVID-19. The CDR3 protein is CASSLADPTDTQYF. As DNA, the CDR3 is TGTGCCAGCAGCCTAGCGGACCCCACAGATACGCAGTATTTT.